The 11 T cell receptor beta chains listed next were all sequenced from one sample in a study of cytomegalovirus exposure and HLA in healthy donors. The PCR had 60 Vbeta and 13 Jbeta primers. TCRdb keeps only in-frame clones here, not all; method: immunoSEQ multiplex PCR. The sample carries hundreds of thousands of clones, more than 60% recorded once. Sequences were obtained from PBMCs. The receptors originated from a girl aged 2 to 9 in good health and CMV-seronegative.

This rearrangement joins TRBV19 to TRBJ2-2; 12 bases line up with TRBD2. Per germline, CDR1 LNHDA and CDR2 SQIVND (reference sequence). This CDR3 has 15 amino acids. Trimming removed 8 bases from V and 6 bases from J; junction bases left unmatched: 7. In DNA form, the CDR3 reads TGTGCCAGTGGAAGGGCTAGCGGGGGGGCCGGGGAGCTGTTTTTT. Translated, it gives CASGRASGGAGELFF.

This chain uses TRBV5-1 with TRBJ2-4; 7 bases are a match to TRBD1. Germline CDR1 and CDR2: SGHRS and YFSETQ. With 2 bases clipped from V and 1 base from J, the junction kept 6 bases outside the gene matches. This CDR3 comprises 16 residues. In nucleotides, the CDR3 is TGCGCCAGCAGCTTACAGGGGAGTGCGGCCAAAAACATTCAGTACTTC. This codes for CASSLQGSAAKNIQYF. Full variable domain (missing parts from reference TRBV5-1 and TRBJ2-4): KAGVTQTPRYLIKTRGQQVTLSCSPISGHRSVSWYQQTPGQGLQFLFEYFSETQRNKGNFPGRFSGRQFSNSRSEMNVSTLELGDSALYLCASSLQGSAAKNIQYFGAGTRLSVL.

This clone was seen a few times. The chain carries TRBV5-6 and TRBJ1-1; no reliable D call. Deletions cut 2 bases from V and 4 bases from J, with 3 bases between. This CDR3 contains 11 residues. Germline lookup yields CDR1 SGHDT and CDR2 YYEEEE. The CDR3 nucleotides read TGTGCCAGCAGCTTCTCCACTGAAGCTTTCTTT. It translates to CASSFSTEAFF.

The chain carries TRBV11-2 and TRBJ1-1; D not certain. V gave up 4 bases and J gave up 3 bases, with 15 bases separating them. Germline V gene lookup returns CDR1 SGHAT and CDR2 FQNNGV. The CDR3 spans 15 residues. The CDR3 loop reads CASSSTGGGDTEAFF. The CDR3 DNA reads TGTGCCAGCAGCTCCACGGGAGGAGGAGACACTGAAGCTTTCTTT.

The chain employs TRBV6-6 and TRBJ2-3; the match to TRBD2 covers 7 bases. V gave up 8 bases and J gave up 3 bases; unmatched junction bases: 8. CDR1 is MNHNY, CDR2 SVGAGI, per germline (reference sequence). The length of the CDR3 is 14 residues. The CDR3 reads CASAVAGATDTQYF. CDR3 coding DNA: TGTGCCAGCGCAGTGGCGGGAGCAACAGATACGCAGTATTTT.

The rearrangement uses TRBV6-5 and TRBJ1-5; D is unclear. Germline lookup yields CDR1 MNHEY and CDR2 SVGAGI. V lost 5 bases and J 6 bases, leaving 14 bases between the germline ends. The CDR3 runs 14 residues. DNA for the CDR3: TGTGCCAGCAGTCCTCAGTTAGGAGCTCAGCCCCAGCATTTT. It encodes CASSPQLGAQPQHF.

This rearrangement joins TRBV5-6 to TRBJ2-7; 10 nucleotides match TRBD1. With 2 bases clipped from V and 11 bases from J, the junction kept 7 bases outside the gene matches. Germline CDR1 and CDR2: SGHDT and YYEEEE. This CDR3 spans 13 amino acids. The CDR3 DNA sequence: TGTGCCAGCAGCTTAGGGACAGGGGAGGGGGAGTACTTC. It yields the protein CASSLGTGEGEYF.

The CDR3 DNA reads as TGTGCCAGCAGCTTAGTCGACAGTCCTAATGAAAAACTGTTTTTT. Protein: CASSLVDSPNEKLFF. V gene TRBV7-9 combines with J gene TRBJ1-4, with D possibly matching TRBD1 (5 bases). This CDR3 has 15 residues. CDR1 and CDR2 from the germline V gene are SEHNR and FQNEAQ (reference sequence). The V gene lost 1 base and the J gene lost 3 bases, with 9 bases spanning the gap.

The rearrangement uses TRBV28 and TRBJ1-1, with D tentatively TRBD1 (6 bases). The V gene's germline CDR1 is MDHEN and CDR2 SYDVKM. The length of the CDR3 is 14 residues. V lost 5 bases to trimming and J lost 7 bases, with 17 bases between them. The CDR3 DNA reads as TGTGCCAGCAGTATCCGGAACCGACAGGTTGAAGCTTTCTTT. It yields the protein CASSIRNRQVEAFF.

This chain links TRBV6-6 with TRBJ1-2; D ambiguous. The germline V and J ends were trimmed by 4 bases and 4 bases, with 10 bases remaining between them. The CDR3 loop spans 13 amino acids. Per germline, CDR1 MNHNY and CDR2 SVGAGI (reference sequence). The CDR3 region has the DNA TGTGCCAGCAGTTCAGACACCCCCTATGGCTACACCTTC. It translates to CASSSDTPYGYTF.

The chain combines TRBV18 with TRBJ1-2; D ambiguous. The CDR3 runs to 13 residues. Germline V gives CDR1 KGHSH, CDR2 LQKENI. V lost 0 bases to trimming and J lost 7 bases, with 9 bases between them. The CDR3 coding sequence is TGTGCCAGCTCACCACCGAGTCTCGGTGGCTACACCTTC. Protein: CASSPPSLGGYTF.